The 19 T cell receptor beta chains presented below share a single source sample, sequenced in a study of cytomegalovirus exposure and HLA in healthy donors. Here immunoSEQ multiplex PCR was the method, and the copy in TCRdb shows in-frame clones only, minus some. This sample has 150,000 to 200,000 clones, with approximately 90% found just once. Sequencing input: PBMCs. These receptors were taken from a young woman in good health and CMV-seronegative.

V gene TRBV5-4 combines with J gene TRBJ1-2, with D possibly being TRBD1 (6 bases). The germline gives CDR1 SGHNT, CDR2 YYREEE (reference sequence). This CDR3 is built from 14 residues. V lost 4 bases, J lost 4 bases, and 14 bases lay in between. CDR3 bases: TGTGCCAGCAGCGCCTCGGGGGGCCCCTATGGCTACACCTTC. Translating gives CASSASGGPYGYTF.

CDR3 amino acids: CASSAGTSGRETQYF. The DNA of the CDR3 is TGTGCCAGCAGCGCCGGGACTAGCGGGCGAGAGACCCAGTACTTC. The chain recombines TRBV9 with TRBJ2-5; 12 nucleotides line up with TRBD2. The V gene end was trimmed by 3 bases and the J gene end by 4 bases; junction bases not matched to a gene: 4. The CDR3 sequence is 15 residues long. Germline V gene lookup returns CDR1 SGDLS and CDR2 YYNGEE.

DNA for the CDR3: TGTGCCAGCAGCTTAGATGGCAGTACCTACGAGCAGTACTTC. Its protein product is CASSLDGSTYEQYF. J is TRBJ2-7 and V is TRBV11-2; no clear D gene. Germline CDR1 is SGHAT and CDR2 is FQNNGV. The CDR3 runs to 14 residues. Trimming took 0 bases from V and 2 from J, leaving 8 bases between them. The variable domain in full, with the rest retrieved from reference TRBV11-2 and TRBJ2-7, is EAGVAQSPRYKIIEKRQSVAFWCNPISGHATLYWYQQILGQGPKLLIQFQNNGVVDDSQLPKDRFSAERLKGVDSTLKIQPAKLEDSAVYLCASSLDGSTYEQYFGPGTRLTVT.

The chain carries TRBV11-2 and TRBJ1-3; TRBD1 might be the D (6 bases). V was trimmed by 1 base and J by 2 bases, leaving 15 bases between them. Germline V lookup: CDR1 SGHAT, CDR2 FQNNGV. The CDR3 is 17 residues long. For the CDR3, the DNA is TGTGCCAGCAGCTTAGGGCTGTGGGGGGGGCCTGGAAACACCATATATTTT. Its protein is CASSLGLWGGPGNTIYF.

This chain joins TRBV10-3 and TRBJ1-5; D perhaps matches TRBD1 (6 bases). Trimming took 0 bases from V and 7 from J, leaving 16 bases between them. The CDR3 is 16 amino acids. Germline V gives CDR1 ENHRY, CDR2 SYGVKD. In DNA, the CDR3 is TGTGCCATCAGTGAGTCGGGCAGGGGAGAGGGACAGCCCCAGCATTTT. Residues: CAISESGRGEGQPQHF.

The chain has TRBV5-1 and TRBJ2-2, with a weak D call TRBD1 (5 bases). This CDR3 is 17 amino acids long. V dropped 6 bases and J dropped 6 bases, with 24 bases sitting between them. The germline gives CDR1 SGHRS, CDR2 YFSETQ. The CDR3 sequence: CASNLEKSTGFPGELFF. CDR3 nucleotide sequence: TGCGCCAGCAACCTAGAAAAAAGTACAGGTTTTCCCGGGGAGCTGTTTTTT.

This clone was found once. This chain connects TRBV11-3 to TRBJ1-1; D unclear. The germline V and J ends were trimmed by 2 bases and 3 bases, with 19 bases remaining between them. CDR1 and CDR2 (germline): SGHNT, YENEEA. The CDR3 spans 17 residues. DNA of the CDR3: TGTGCCAGCAGCTTACGAGGAGAGGGAAGGGAGGACACTGAAGCTTTCTTT. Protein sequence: CASSLRGEGREDTEAFF.

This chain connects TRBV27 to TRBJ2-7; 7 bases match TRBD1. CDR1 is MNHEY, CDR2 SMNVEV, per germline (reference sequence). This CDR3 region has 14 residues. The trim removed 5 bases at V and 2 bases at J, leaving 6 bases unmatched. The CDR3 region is CASSTRTGPYEQYF. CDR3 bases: TGTGCCAGCAGTACACGGACAGGTCCCTACGAGCAGTACTTC.

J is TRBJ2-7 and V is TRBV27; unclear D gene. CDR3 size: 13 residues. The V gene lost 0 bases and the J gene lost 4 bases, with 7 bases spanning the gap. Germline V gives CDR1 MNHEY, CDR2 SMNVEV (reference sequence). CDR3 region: CASSLSPVYEQYF. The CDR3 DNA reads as TGTGCCAGCAGTTTATCCCCGGTATACGAGCAGTACTTC.

The CDR3 DNA is TGCGCCAGCAGCCCAGAAGAACCCGGGACAACGACAGATACGCAGTATTTT. Its translation: CASSPEEPGTTTDTQYF. The rearrangement uses TRBV4-1 and TRBJ2-3; maybe TRBD1 (6 bases). The V gene lost 4 bases and the J gene lost 3 bases, with 20 bases spanning the gap. CDR1 is MGHRA, CDR2 YSYEKL, per germline. The CDR3 is made up of 17 amino acids.

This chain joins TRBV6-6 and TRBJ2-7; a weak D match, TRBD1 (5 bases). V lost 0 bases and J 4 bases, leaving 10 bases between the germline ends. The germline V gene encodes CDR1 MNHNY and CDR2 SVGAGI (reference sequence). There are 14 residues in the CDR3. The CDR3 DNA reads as TGTGCCAGCAGTTACTCGCAGGGCTTGTACGAGCAGTACTTC. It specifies CASSYSQGLYEQYF.

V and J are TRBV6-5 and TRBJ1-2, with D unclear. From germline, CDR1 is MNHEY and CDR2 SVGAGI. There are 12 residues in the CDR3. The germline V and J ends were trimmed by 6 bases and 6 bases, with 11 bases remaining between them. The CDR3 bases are TGTGCCAGCAGCTCTGCGAGGGATGGCTACACCTTC. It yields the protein CASSSARDGYTF.

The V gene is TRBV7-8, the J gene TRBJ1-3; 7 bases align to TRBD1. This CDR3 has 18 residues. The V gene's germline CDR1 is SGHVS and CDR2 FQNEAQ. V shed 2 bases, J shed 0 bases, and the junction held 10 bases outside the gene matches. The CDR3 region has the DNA TGTGCCAGCAGCTTAATAAGGGGACAGCTTAGCTCTGGAAACACCATATATTTT. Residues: CASSLIRGQLSSGNTIYF.

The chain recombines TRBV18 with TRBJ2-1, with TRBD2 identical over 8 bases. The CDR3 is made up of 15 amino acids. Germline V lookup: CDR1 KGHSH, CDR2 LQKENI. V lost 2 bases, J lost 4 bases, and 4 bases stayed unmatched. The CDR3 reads CASSPGIAGYNEQFF. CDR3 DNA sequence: TGTGCCAGCTCACCAGGTATAGCGGGGTACAATGAGCAGTTCTTC.

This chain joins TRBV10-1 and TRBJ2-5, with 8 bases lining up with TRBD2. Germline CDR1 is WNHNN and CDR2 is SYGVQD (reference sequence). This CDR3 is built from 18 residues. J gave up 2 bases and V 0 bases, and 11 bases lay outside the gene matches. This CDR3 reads CASSESKGFSGTQETQYF. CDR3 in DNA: TGCGCCAGCAGTGAGTCGAAGGGATTTAGCGGGACTCAAGAGACCCAGTACTTC.

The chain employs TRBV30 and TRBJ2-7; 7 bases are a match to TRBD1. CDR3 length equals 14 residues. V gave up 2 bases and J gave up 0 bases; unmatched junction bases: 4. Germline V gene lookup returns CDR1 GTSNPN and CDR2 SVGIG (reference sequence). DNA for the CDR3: TGTGCCTGGAGTTTAGGACAGGCCTCCTACGAGCAGTACTTC. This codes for CAWSLGQASYEQYF.

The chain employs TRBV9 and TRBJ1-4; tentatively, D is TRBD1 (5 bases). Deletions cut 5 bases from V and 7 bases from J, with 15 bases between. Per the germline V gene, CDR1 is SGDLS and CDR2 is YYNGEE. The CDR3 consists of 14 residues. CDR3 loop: CASSQGPSAEKLFF. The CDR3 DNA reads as TGTGCCAGCAGTCAGGGTCCGTCTGCTGAAAAACTGTTTTTT.

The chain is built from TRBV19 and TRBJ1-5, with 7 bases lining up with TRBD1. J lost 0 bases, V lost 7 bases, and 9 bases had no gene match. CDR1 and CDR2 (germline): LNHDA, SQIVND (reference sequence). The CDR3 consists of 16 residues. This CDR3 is CASIPGTAYSNQPQHF. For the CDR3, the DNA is TGTGCCAGTATCCCGGGGACAGCTTATAGCAATCAGCCCCAGCATTTT.

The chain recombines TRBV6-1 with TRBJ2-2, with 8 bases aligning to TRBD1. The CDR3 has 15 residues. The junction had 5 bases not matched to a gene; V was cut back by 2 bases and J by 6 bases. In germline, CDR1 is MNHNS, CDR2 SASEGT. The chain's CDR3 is CASSELTGAAGELFF. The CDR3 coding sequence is TGTGCCAGCAGTGAACTGACAGGGGCGGCCGGGGAGCTGTTTTTT.